A single sample is the source of the 11 T cell receptor beta chains below, sequenced in a study of blood T cell repertoires in COVID-19. Assay: immunoSEQ multiplex PCR; the TCRdb copy retains only in-frame clones and omits some. This sample has 200,000 to 250,000 clones, with about 85% found just once. The sample consisted of PBMCs or T cells enriched from blood (not recorded which). The source is a man aged 25 to 40 who had recovered from COVID-19.

This clone was observed a few times. This chain links TRBV7-2 with TRBJ1-1; 7 nucleotides align to TRBD1. Germline V gives CDR1 SGHTA, CDR2 FQGNSA. V gave up 5 bases and J gave up 0 bases; unmatched junction bases: 9. This CDR3 has 16 residues. The chain's CDR3 is CASSRRQGLMNTEAFF. The CDR3 bases are TGTGCCAGCAGCAGACGACAGGGCCTCATGAACACTGAAGCTTTCTTT. Based on the CDR3 plus reference TRBV7-2 and TRBJ1-1, the full variable domain is GAGVSQSPSNKVTEKGKDVELRCDPISGHTALYWYRQSLGQGLEFLIYFQGNSAPDKSGLPSDRFSAERTGGSVSTLTIQRTQQEDSAVYLCASSRRQGLMNTEAFFGQGTRLTVV.

The chain has TRBV7-3 and TRBJ2-1, with D possibly matching TRBD1 (6 bases). Germline V gives CDR1 SGHTA, CDR2 FQGTGA. The CDR3 runs 12 residues. The V end lost 5 bases, the J end lost 9 bases, and 11 bases lay between the germline ends. This CDR3 is CASSTLQGEQFF. The CDR3 region has the DNA TGTGCCAGCAGCACGCTACAGGGTGAGCAGTTCTTC.

This clone was seen more than once but under ten times. The chain carries TRBV7-9 and TRBJ1-2; TRBD1 might be the D (6 bases). Trimming removed 1 base from V and 7 bases from J, with 19 bases in between. Per germline, CDR1 SEHNR and CDR2 FQNEAQ (reference sequence). This CDR3 has 16 residues. The CDR3 DNA sequence: TGTGCCAGCAGCTTAGGATCTTCCGGACAGATAGTTGGCTACACCTTC. This codes for CASSLGSSGQIVGYTF.

The rearrangement joins TRBV6-6 to TRBJ2-2, with D possibly TRBD1 on 6 matching bases. The V end lost 0 bases, the J end lost 1 base, and 9 bases lay between the germline ends. Germline loops: CDR1 MNHNY, CDR2 SVGAGI (reference sequence). The CDR3 length is 16 residues. The CDR3 region is CASSYSYRVNTGELFF. In nucleotides, the CDR3 is TGTGCCAGCAGTTACTCTTACAGGGTGAACACCGGGGAGCTGTTTTTT.

The chain carries TRBV9 and TRBJ2-7; 8 bases fit TRBD1. CDR1 is SGDLS, CDR2 YYNGEE, per germline. Trimming took 3 bases from V and 2 from J; bases not matched to a gene: 7. The CDR3 has 15 amino acids. The CDR3 sequence is CASSDRDRSPYEQYF. Here the CDR3 DNA reads TGTGCCAGCAGCGACAGGGACAGGAGCCCCTACGAGCAGTACTTC.

The chain is built from TRBV19 and TRBJ1-6; TRBD1 might be the D (6 bases). Germline lookup yields CDR1 LNHDA and CDR2 SQIVND (reference sequence). Trimming took 6 bases from V and 6 from J, leaving 12 bases between them. There are 14 residues in the CDR3. In DNA, the CDR3 is TGTGCCAGTAGCTTTGGGACATCTAATTCACCCCTCCACTTT. It codes for CASSFGTSNSPLHF.

This chain uses TRBV9 with TRBJ1-2; 12 nucleotides align to TRBD1. CDR3 length equals 15 residues. Germline V gives CDR1 SGDLS, CDR2 YYNGEE. Trimming took 5 bases from V and 7 from J; bases not matched to a gene: 9. CDR3 sequence reads: CASRKTGTGGGGYTF. Here the CDR3 DNA reads TGTGCCAGCAGGAAGACCGGGACAGGGGGCGGTGGCTACACCTTC.

The chain uses TRBV10-3 and TRBJ2-7; TRBD2 matches at 7 bases. The V gene end was trimmed by 8 bases and the J gene end by 2 bases; junction bases not matched to a gene: 6. In germline, CDR1 is ENHRY, CDR2 SYGVKD. There are 13 residues in the CDR3. The CDR3 loop is CAIGGAGTYEQYF. Written as DNA, the CDR3 is TGTGCCATCGGGGGAGCGGGGACCTACGAGCAGTACTTC.

The J gene is TRBJ1-5, the V gene TRBV3-1 (or the pseudogene TRBV3-2), with TRBD1 identical over 9 bases. Germline V lookup: CDR1 LGHDT, CDR2 YNNKEL (reference sequence). J gave up 7 bases and V 4 bases, and 8 bases lay outside the gene matches. The CDR3 runs 15 residues. For the CDR3, the DNA is TGTGCCAGCAGCCTGGGACAGGGAAACCCACAGCCCCAGCATTTT. This codes for CASSLGQGNPQPQHF.

This sequence joins TRBV10-2 and TRBJ1-5; D is undetermined. CDR1 and CDR2 (germline): WSHSY, SAAADI. This CDR3 comprises 14 residues. The V gene lost 5 bases and the J gene lost 0 bases, with 8 bases spanning the gap. Here the CDR3 reads CASSPSDSNQPQHF. DNA for the CDR3: TGCGCCAGCAGTCCCAGTGATAGCAATCAGCCCCAGCATTTT.

The genes are TRBV5-4 and TRBJ2-3, with D possibly being TRBD2 (6 bases). V lost 4 bases, J lost 0 bases, and 15 bases lay in between. The V gene's germline CDR1 is SGHNT and CDR2 YYREEE (reference sequence). This CDR3 has 16 amino acids. CDR3 in DNA: TGTGCCAGCAGCGTCTTACTAGCAGCGAGCACAGATACGCAGTATTTT. Protein: CASSVLLAASTDTQYF.